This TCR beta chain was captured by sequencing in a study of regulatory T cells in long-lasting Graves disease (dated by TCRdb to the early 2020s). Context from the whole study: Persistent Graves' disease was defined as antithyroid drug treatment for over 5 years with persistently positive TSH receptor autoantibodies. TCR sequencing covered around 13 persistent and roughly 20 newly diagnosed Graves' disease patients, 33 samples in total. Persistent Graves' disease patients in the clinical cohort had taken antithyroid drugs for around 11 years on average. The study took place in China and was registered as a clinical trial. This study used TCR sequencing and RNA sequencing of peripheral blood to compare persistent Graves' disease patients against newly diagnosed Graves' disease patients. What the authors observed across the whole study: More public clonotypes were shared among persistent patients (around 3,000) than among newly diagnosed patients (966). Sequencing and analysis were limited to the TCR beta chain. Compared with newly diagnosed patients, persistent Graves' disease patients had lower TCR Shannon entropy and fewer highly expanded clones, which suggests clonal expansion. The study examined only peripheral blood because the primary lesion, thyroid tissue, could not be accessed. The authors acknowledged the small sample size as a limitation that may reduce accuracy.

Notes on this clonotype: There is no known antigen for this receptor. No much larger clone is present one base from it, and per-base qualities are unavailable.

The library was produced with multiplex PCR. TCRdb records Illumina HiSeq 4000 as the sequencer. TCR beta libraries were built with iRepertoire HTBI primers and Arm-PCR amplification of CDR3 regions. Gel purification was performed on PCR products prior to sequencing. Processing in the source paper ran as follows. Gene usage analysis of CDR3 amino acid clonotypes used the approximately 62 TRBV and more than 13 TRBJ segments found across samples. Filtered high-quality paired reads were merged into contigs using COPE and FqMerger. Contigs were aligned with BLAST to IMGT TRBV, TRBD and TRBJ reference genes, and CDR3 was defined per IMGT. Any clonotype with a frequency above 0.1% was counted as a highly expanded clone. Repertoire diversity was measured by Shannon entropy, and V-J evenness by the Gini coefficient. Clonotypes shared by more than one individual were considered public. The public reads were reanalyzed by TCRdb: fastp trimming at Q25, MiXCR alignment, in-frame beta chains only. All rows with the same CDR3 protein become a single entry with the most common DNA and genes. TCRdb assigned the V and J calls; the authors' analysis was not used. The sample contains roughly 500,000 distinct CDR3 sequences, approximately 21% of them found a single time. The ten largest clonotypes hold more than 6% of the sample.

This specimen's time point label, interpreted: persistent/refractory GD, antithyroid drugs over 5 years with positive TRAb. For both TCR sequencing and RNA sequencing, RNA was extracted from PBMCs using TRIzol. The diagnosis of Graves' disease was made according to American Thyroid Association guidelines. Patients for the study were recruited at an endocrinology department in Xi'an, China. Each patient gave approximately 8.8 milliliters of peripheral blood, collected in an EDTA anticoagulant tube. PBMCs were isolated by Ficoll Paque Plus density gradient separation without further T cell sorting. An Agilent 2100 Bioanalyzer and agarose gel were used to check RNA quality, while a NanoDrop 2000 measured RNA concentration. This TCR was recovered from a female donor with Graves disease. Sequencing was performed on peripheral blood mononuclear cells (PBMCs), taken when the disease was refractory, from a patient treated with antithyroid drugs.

The nucleotide sequence reads TGCGCCAGCAGCCCTCCGGGACAGGGGGCCGGCAATGAGCAGTTCTTC. It translates to CASSPPGQGAGNEQFF. The rearranged segments are TRBV5-1 and TRBJ2-1; 12 junctional bases match TRBD1. The CDR3 runs 16 amino acids, cysteine and phenylalanine included. Only the CDR3 region is kept as DNA, spanning 48 bases read in frame from base 1. CDR1 is given as SGHRS and CDR2 as YFSETQ, both from the germline V gene. The junction shows trimming of 4 bases on V and 6 bases on J, and the gene matches do not reach 8 bases of it.